The 23 T cell receptor beta chains given below trace back to one sample, sequenced in a study of T-cell reconstitution after alpha-beta-depleted transplantation in children. General observations from the study: Counts and diversity of T cells one year after transplant came mostly from newly produced T cells.

Which antigens these TCRs recognize remains unknown. The library targeted TCRbeta and was prepared with unique molecular identifiers. TCRdb re-derived calls from the PCR reads in MiXCR, one entry per CDR3 protein. The profile covers hundreds of thousands of distinct CDR3 sequences, with 7.5% to 9% appearing a single time and about 9.1% taken by the ten largest. The sample was peripheral blood, taken 360 days after TCRalphabeta/CD19-depleted stem cell transplant. The receptors derive from a female patient aged 2-15 years who had a stem cell transplant for Fanconi anemia, so the T cells may come from the graft donor.

This clonotype occurred many times. V gene TRBV6-4 combines with J gene TRBJ2-1; 8 nucleotides align to TRBD2. The CDR3 sequence is 15 residues long. V shed 3 bases, J shed 4 bases, and the junction held 5 bases outside the gene matches. Germline CDR1 and CDR2: MRHNA and SNTAGT. CDR3 bases: TGTGCCAGCAGTGAAGCGAGCGGGGGATACAATGAGCAGTTCTTC. Translating it yields CASSEASGGYNEQFF.

This clonotype was detected only a few times. V and J are TRBV7-2 and TRBJ2-1; D possibly corresponds to TRBD1 (6 bases). The CDR3 is made up of 14 amino acids. V lost 3 bases and J 3 bases, leaving 9 bases between the germline ends. Germline-derived CDR1 and CDR2 are SGHTA and FQGNSA. CDR3 in DNA: TGTGCCAGCAGCTTTGGGGGCATCTACAATGAGCAGTTCTTC. It specifies CASSFGGIYNEQFF.

This clonotype was detected ten times or more. V gene TRBV29-1 combines with J gene TRBJ1-1; 7 bases line up with TRBD1. Germline values: CDR1 SQVTM, CDR2 ANQGSEA. V dropped 6 bases and J dropped 6; count of bases not matched to a gene: 13. The CDR3 totals 14 residues. CDR3 coding DNA: TGCAGCGTCAGTCCGGGGACAGATGGGGCTGAAGCTTTCTTT. Its translation: CSVSPGTDGAEAFF.

This clonotype was seen many times. This chain links TRBV20-1 with TRBJ2-2; TRBD1 or TRBD2 may be the D gene (6 bases each). This CDR3 region has 16 residues. Trimming cost V 0 bases and J 5 bases, with 16 bases left between them. From germline, CDR1 is DFQATT and CDR2 SNEGSKA (reference sequence). The CDR3 nucleotides read TGCAGTGCTAGAGATCAGGGGAGGATATGGACCGGGGAGCTGTTTTTT. It translates to CSARDQGRIWTGELFF.

This clonotype was recorded many times. This chain joins TRBV15 and TRBJ2-1; D uncertain. Trimming pared 1 base from V and 3 bases from J, leaving 7 bases between. Germline CDR1 LNHNV, CDR2 YYDKDF (reference sequence). CDR3 length equals 14 residues. In nucleotides, the CDR3 is TGTGCCACCAGCAGAGGATTACACTACAATGAGCAGTTCTTC. This gives the protein CATSRGLHYNEQFF.

This clonotype was seen ten or more times. The gene calls are TRBV25-1 and TRBJ2-6; D is ambiguous. The V end was cut by 0 bases, the J end by 0 bases, with 15 bases between. CDR3 length equals 19 residues. Germline V gene lookup returns CDR1 MGHDK and CDR2 SYGVNS. Here the CDR3 reads CASSEYRSDGYSGANVLTF. CDR3 nucleotides: TGTGCCAGCAGTGAATATAGGTCCGACGGATACTCTGGGGCCAACGTCCTGACTTTC.

This clonotype showed up many times. The CDR3 region is CASSEGVGGIQPQHF. DNA of the CDR3: TGTGCCAGCAGTGAGGGGGTGGGAGGGATTCAGCCCCAGCATTTT. This chain links TRBV6-1 with TRBJ1-5, with a possible D match to TRBD1 (5 bases). The germline V gene encodes CDR1 MNHNS and CDR2 SASEGT. V was clipped by 3 bases and J by 6 bases, with 15 bases between them. CDR3 length: 15 residues.

V gene TRBV20-1 combines with J gene TRBJ2-1, with 11 nucleotides matching TRBD2. Germline V gene data show CDR1 as DFQATT and CDR2 as SNEGSKA (reference sequence). The CDR3 totals 14 residues. Germline trimming cut 2 bases from V and 13 bases from J; bases unmatched to any gene: 10. CDR3 DNA: TGCAGTGCTAGACCCCCCCCTAGCGGGGGGCCACAGTTCTTC. Protein sequence: CSARPPPSGGPQFF.

The V call is TRBV6-2 or TRBV6-3, the J call TRBJ2-2; 8 bases map to TRBD2. The junction had 3 bases not matched to a gene; V was cut back by 2 bases and J by 7 bases. The V gene's germline CDR1 is MNHEY and CDR2 SVGEGT. This CDR3 comprises 14 residues. CDR3 DNA sequence: TGTGCCAGCAGTTACGCCGGGACTAGCGGGGAGCTGTTTTTT. Amino acid sequence: CASSYAGTSGELFF.

This clonotype was found many times. The chain couples TRBV7-8 to TRBJ2-3; D remains ambiguous. V lost 0 bases to trimming and J lost 1 base, with 5 bases between them. The CDR3 runs 14 residues. CDR1 is SGHVS and CDR2 is FQNEAQ in the germline V gene. DNA for the CDR3: TGTGCCAGCAGCTTAGCCCGAGGCACAGATACGCAGTATTTT. Amino acid sequence: CASSLARGTDTQYF.

Remarks on this clonotype: This may be a read error: a much more frequent sequence differs by one nucleotide. This chain uses TRBV2 with TRBJ2-1, with TRBD2 as a possible D gene (5 bases). The length of the CDR3 is 10 residues. The germline CDR1 and CDR2 sequences are SNHLY and FYNNEI. CDR3 in amino acids: CASSDLAPNF. The DNA of the CDR3 is TGTGCCAGCAGTGACCTAGCTCCGAACTTC.

This clonotype was recorded many times. The chain joins TRBV27 to TRBJ1-1, with D maybe TRBD1 (5 bases). There are 13 residues in the CDR3. The V gene's germline CDR1 is MNHEY and CDR2 SMNVEV (reference sequence). The ends were cut back, 10 bases at V and 7 bases at J, with 19 bases in the middle. The CDR3 sequence: CATGALPGFEAFF. CDR3 nucleotide sequence: TGTGCCACTGGGGCCCTTCCAGGGTTTGAAGCTTTCTTT.

In its sample, this clonotype was seen a few times. The chain carries TRBV28 and TRBJ1-4; the match to TRBD1 covers 8 bases. CDR3 length: 14 residues. Germline CDR1 reads MDHEN; CDR2 reads SYDVKM. V lost 5 bases to trimming and J lost 7 bases; unmatched junction nucleotides: 6. The CDR3 nucleotides are TGTGCCAGCAGTGACGACAGGGGCGGTGAAAAACTGTTTTTT. Protein product: CASSDDRGGEKLFF. Combining the CDR3 with reference TRBV28 and TRBJ1-4 gives the whole variable domain DVKVTQSSRYLVKRTGEKVFLECVQDMDHENMFWYRQDPGLGLRLIYFSYDVKMKEKGDIPEGYSVSREKKERFSLILESASTNQTSMYLCASSDDRGGEKLFFGSGTQLSVL.

This clonotype was seen a few times. The V call is TRBV4-1, the J call TRBJ2-5; D is possibly TRBD1 (5 bases). The CDR3 runs 15 residues. CDR1 is MGHRA, CDR2 YSYEKL, per germline. V lost 4 bases, J lost 1 base, and 13 bases lay in between. CDR3 DNA: TGCGCCAGCAGCCGTTCGAGCAGGGCCCAAGAGACCCAGTACTTC. It is translated as CASSRSSRAQETQYF.

This clonotype was seen many times. The chain combines TRBV12-3 or TRBV12-4 with TRBJ2-5; 11 nucleotides line up with TRBD2. This CDR3 is built from 16 residues. V trimming: 3 bases; J trimming: 3 bases; junction bases outside the gene matches: 6. The CDR3 is CASSLRLAGGKETQYF. The CDR3 nucleotides are TGTGCCAGCAGTTTGCGTCTAGCGGGGGGCAAAGAGACCCAGTACTTC.

In its sample, this clonotype was seen many times. This rearrangement joins TRBV20-1 to TRBJ2-7; 7 bases are shared with TRBD1. The CDR3 runs to 13 residues. Trimming at V came to 3 bases and at J to 2 bases, leaving 4 bases not matched to a gene. The germline CDR1 and CDR2 sequences are DFQATT and SNEGSKA (reference sequence). Written as DNA, the CDR3 is TGCAGTGCTAGTGCAGGGGGTACCTACGAGCAGTACTTC. Encoded protein: CSASAGGTYEQYF.

J is TRBJ1-1 and V is TRBV28; D is unclear. CDR3 length: 15 residues. V shed 8 bases and J shed 1 base, with 17 bases lying between them. CDR1 and CDR2 from the germline V gene are MDHEN and SYDVKM. The CDR3 bases are TGTGCCAGCCCCCCTACCTCGGCAGGGAACACTGAAGCTTTCTTT. It encodes CASPPTSAGNTEAFF.

The V and J genes are TRBV20-1 and TRBJ1-1, with TRBD1 matching over 9 bases. Germline V CDR1 and CDR2: DFQATT, SNEGSKA (reference sequence). J lost 4 bases, V lost 7 bases, and 4 bases had no gene match. This CDR3 comprises 12 residues. In DNA form, the CDR3 reads TGCAGTGTTCGGGACAGGGTCACTGAAGCTTTCTTT. Translating it yields CSVRDRVTEAFF.

This clonotype was observed a handful of times. This rearrangement joins TRBV6-1 to TRBJ1-1, with D unclear. Germline values: CDR1 MNHNS, CDR2 SASEGT. The CDR3 extends over 14 amino acids. V lost 1 base and J 3 bases, leaving 9 bases between the germline ends. The CDR3 DNA follows: TGTGCCAGCAGTGAAGTAATGCCCCACACTGAAGCTTTCTTT. Amino acid sequence: CASSEVMPHTEAFF.

This clonotype showed up just a few times. The genes are TRBV20-1 and TRBJ1-2; D is undetermined. The length of the CDR3 is 13 residues. V was cut by 3 bases and J by 2 bases, with 10 bases left in between. Per the germline V gene, CDR1 is DFQATT and CDR2 is SNEGSKA (reference sequence). CDR3 loop: CSASGAVNYGYTF. The CDR3 bases are TGCAGTGCTAGTGGTGCGGTGAACTATGGCTACACCTTC.

In this sample, this clonotype turned up many times. The chain is built from TRBV9 and TRBJ2-1, with 9 bases identical to TRBD2. V trimming: 6 bases; J trimming: 6 bases; junction bases outside the gene matches: 10. Germline CDR1 reads SGDLS; CDR2 reads YYNGEE. The CDR3 sequence is 15 residues long. CDR3 in amino acids: CASTTGLAGTNEQFF. The CDR3 DNA is TGTGCCAGCACCACCGGGCTAGCGGGGACCAATGAGCAGTTCTTC.

V usage is TRBV7-3 and J usage is TRBJ2-2; TRBD2 is a possible D gene (7 bases). Germline CDR1 is SGHTA and CDR2 is FQGTGA. CDR3 length: 15 amino acids. V was shortened by 2 bases and J by 6 bases, with 13 bases between the two germline ends. CDR3 loop: CASSLGGAPAGELFF. CDR3 in DNA: TGTGCCAGCAGCTTAGGGGGGGCCCCGGCCGGGGAGCTGTTTTTT.

This clonotype was seen many times. The V call is TRBV20-1, the J call TRBJ2-1; D could derive from TRBD1 or TRBD2 (5 bases each). The CDR3 spans 15 residues. V gave up 7 bases and J gave up 0 bases, with 16 bases separating them. Germline lookup yields CDR1 DFQATT and CDR2 SNEGSKA (reference sequence). The CDR3 loop is CSGTRDGFSYNEQFF. In DNA, the CDR3 is TGCAGTGGGACCCGGGACGGTTTCTCCTACAATGAGCAGTTCTTC.